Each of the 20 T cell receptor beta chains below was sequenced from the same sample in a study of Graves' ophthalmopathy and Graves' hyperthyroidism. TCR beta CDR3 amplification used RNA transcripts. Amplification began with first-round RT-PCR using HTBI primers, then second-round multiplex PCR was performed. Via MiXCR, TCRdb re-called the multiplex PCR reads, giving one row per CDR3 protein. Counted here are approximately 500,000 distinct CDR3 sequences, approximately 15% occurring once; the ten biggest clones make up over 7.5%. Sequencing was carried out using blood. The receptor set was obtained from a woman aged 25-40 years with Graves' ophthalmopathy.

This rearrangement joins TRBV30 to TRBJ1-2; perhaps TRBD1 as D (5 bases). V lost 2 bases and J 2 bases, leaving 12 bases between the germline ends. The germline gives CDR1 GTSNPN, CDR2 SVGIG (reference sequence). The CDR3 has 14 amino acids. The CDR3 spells CAWSPQGLNYGYTF. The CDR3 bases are TGTGCCTGGAGTCCCCAGGGACTAAACTATGGCTACACCTTC. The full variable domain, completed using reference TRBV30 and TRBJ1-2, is SQTIHQWPATLVQPVGSPLSLECTVEGTSNPNLYWYRQAAGRGLQLLFYSVGIGQISSEVPQNLSASRPQDRQFILSSKKLLLSDSGFYLCAWSPQGLNYGYTFGSGTRLTVV.

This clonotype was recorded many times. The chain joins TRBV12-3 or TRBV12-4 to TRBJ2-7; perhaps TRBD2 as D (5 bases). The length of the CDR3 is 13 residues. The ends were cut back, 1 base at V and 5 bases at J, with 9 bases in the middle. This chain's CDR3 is CASSLGLIDEQYF. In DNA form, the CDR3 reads TGTGCCAGCAGTTTAGGACTAATTGACGAGCAGTACTTC.

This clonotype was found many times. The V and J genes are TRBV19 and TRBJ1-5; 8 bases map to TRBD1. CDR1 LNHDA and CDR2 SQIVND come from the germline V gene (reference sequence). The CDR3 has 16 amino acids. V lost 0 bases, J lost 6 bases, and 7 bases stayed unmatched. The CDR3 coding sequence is TGTGCCAGTAGTATAGACCTGGCAGGGGGCAGTCAGCCCCAGCATTTT. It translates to CASSIDLAGGSQPQHF.

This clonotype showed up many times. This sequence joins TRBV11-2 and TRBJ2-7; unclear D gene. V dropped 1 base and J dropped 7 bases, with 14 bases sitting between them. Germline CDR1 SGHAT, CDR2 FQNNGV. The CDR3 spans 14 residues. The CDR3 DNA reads TGTGCCAGCAGCTTAGGAAAGGGTCTACGGGAGCAGTACTTC. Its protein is CASSLGKGLREQYF.

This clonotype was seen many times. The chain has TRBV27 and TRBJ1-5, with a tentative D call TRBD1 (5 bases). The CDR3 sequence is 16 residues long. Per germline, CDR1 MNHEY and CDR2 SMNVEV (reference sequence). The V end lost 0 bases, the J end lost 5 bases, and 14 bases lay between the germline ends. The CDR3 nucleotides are TGTGCCAGCAGTTTATCCCGTGATGGGACCTATCAGCCCCAGCATTTT. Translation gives CASSLSRDGTYQPQHF.

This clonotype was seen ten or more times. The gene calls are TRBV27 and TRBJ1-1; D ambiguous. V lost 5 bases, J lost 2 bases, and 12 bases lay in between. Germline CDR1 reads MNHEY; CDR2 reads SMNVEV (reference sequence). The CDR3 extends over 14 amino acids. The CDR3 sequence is CASSVGRKNTEAFF. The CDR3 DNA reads TGTGCCAGCAGTGTGGGCAGAAAAAACACTGAAGCTTTCTTT.

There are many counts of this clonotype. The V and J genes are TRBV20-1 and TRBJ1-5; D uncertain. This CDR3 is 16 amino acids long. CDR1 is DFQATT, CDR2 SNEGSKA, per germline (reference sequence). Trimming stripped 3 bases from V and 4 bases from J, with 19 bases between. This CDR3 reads CSASLTLTKNNQPQHF. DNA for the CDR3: TGCAGTGCTAGTTTGACGCTCACAAAAAATAATCAGCCCCAGCATTTT.

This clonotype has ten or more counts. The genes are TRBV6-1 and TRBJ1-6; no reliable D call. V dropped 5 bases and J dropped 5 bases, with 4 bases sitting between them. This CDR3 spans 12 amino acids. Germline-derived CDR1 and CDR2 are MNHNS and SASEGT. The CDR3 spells CASSNDNSPLHF. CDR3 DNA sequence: TGTGCCAGCAGTAACGATAATTCACCCCTCCACTTT.

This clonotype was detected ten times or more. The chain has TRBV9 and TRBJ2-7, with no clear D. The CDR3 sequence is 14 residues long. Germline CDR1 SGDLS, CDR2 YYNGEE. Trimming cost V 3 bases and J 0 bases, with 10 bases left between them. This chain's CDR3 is CASSETVSSYEQYF. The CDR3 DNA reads TGTGCCAGCAGCGAGACTGTAAGCTCCTACGAGCAGTACTTC. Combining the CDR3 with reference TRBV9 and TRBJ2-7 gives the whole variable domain DSGVTQTPKHLITATGQRVTLRCSPRSGDLSVYWYQQSLDQGLQFLIQYYNGEERAKGNILERFSAQQFPDLHSELNLSSLELGDSALYFCASSETVSSYEQYFGPGTRLTVT.

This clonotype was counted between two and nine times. CDR3 region: CAEGWGTGELFF. CDR3 nucleotides: TGTGCCGAGGGATGGGGCACCGGGGAGCTGTTTTTT. V and J are TRBV30 and TRBJ2-2, with D perhaps matching TRBD2 (5 bases). The CDR3 spans 12 residues. Trimming shortened V by 8 bases and J by 4 bases, and 11 bases separated the two germline ends. The germline gives CDR1 GTSNPN, CDR2 SVGIG (reference sequence).

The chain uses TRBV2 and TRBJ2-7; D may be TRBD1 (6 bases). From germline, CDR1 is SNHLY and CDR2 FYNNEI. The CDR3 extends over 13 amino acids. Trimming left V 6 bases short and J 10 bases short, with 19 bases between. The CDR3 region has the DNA TGTGCCAGCAGACTCCTGGCCCCAGGGGATCAGTACTTC. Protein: CASRLLAPGDQYF.

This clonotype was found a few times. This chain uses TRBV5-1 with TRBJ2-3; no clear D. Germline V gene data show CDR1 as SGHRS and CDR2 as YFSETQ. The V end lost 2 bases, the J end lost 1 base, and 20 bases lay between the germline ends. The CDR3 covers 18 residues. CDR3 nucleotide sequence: TGCGCCAGCAGCTTCGGTCAGGATGGGTTGGGTGGCACAGATACGCAGTATTTT. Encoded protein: CASSFGQDGLGGTDTQYF. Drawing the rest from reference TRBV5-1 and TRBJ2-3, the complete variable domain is KAGVTQTPRYLIKTRGQQVTLSCSPISGHRSVSWYQQTPGQGLQFLFEYFSETQRNKGNFPGRFSGRQFSNSRSEMNVSTLELGDSALYLCASSFGQDGLGGTDTQYFGPGTRLTVL.

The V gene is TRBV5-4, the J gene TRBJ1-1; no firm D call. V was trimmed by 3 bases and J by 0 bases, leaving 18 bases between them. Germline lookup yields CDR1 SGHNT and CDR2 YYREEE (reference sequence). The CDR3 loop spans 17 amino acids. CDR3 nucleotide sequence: TGTGCCAGCAGCTCACTACCCTCTGCAGACATGAACACTGAAGCTTTCTTT. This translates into CASSSLPSADMNTEAFF.

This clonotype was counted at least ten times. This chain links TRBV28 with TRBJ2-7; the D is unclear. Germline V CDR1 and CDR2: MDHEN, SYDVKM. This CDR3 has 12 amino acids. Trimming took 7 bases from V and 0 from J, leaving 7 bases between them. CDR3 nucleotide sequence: TGTGCCAGCATAGACTTCTCCTACGAGCAGTACTTC. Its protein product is CASIDFSYEQYF.

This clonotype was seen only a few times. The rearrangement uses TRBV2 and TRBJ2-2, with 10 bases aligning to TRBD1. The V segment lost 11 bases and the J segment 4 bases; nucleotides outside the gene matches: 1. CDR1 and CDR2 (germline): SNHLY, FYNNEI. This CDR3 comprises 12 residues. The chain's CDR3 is CARTGGTGELFF. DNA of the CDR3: TGTGCCCGGACAGGGGGCACCGGGGAGCTGTTTTTT.

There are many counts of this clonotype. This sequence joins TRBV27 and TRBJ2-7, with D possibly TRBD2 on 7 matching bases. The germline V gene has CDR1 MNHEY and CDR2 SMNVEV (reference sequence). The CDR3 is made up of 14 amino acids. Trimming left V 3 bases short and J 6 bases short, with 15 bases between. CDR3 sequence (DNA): TGTGCCAGCAGTTTGTGGCAGGGAGGGGGCGAGCAGTACTTC. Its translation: CASSLWQGGGEQYF.

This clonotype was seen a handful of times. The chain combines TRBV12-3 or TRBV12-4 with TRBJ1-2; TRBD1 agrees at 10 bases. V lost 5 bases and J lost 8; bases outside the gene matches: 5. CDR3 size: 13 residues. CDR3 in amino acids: CASSQTGGEGYTF. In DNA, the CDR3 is TGTGCCAGCAGTCAGACAGGGGGCGAAGGCTACACCTTC.

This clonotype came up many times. The DNA of the CDR3 is TGCGCCAGCAGTGAGGGGACAGGGGTCGGCTACACCTTC. Its protein product is CASSEGTGVGYTF. The rearrangement links TRBV10-2 to TRBJ1-2; the match to TRBD1 covers 10 bases. The CDR3 loop spans 13 amino acids. With 2 bases clipped from V and 8 bases from J, the junction kept 2 bases outside the gene matches. CDR1 WSHSY and CDR2 SAAADI come from the germline V gene.

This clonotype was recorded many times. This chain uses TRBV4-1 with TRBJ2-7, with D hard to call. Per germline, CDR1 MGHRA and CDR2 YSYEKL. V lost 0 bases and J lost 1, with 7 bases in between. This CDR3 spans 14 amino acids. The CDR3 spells CASSQEGKSYEQYF. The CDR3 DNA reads TGCGCCAGCAGCCAAGAGGGCAAATCCTACGAGCAGTACTTC.

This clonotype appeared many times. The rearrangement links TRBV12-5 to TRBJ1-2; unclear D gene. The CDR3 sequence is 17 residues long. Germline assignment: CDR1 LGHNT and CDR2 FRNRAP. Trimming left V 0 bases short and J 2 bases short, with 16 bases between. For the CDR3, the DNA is TGTGCTAGTGGTTTGGTATTTTTTCGGACTGACAACTATGGCTACACCTTC. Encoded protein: CASGLVFFRTDNYGYTF.